This TCR beta chain emerged from a study of blood T cell repertoires in COVID-19. Study information: T cells, B-cell-depleted T cells, or PBMCs provided the cDNA or gDNA that served as material.

The ends were cut back, 2 bases at V and 6 bases at J, with 10 bases in the middle. The CDR3 consists of 13 residues. The V gene's germline CDR1 is PRHDT and CDR2 FYEKMQ (reference sequence). As processed by the authors: From reference gene primer amplification, estimates of nucleated cell counts were derived. Some clones are missing from TCRdb's copy, which holds only in-frame ones; the method was immunoSEQ multiplex PCR. V, J and clone size derive from that table, while D and trimming were established from the DNA sequence. The sample shows approximately 200,000 clones, 89% of them seen only once. The clonotype was recovered from a middle-aged woman with acute COVID-19. The chain uses TRBV13 and TRBJ1-2; D is possibly TRBD1 (5 bases). Sequencing was performed on PBMCs or T cells enriched from blood (not recorded which). The CDR3 loop reads CASSLRGSDGYTF. DNA for the CDR3: TGTGCCAGCAGCTTACGGGGGTCGGATGGCTACACCTTC.